This T cell receptor beta chain came from a study of shared clonotypes between healthy human individuals. General study results and limits: Of the naive CD4 clonotypes, around 5% were shared across several donors. With few donors, the genetic and exposure-history diversity represented was limited. Estimated richness values were generally larger in naive subsets than in memory subsets.

V was clipped by 3 bases and J by 0 bases; unmatched bases: 3. This CDR3 spans 16 amino acids. From germline, CDR1 is MDHEN and CDR2 SYDVKM. This clone was detected only once. Antigen specificity is unknown. It was 150 to 200 ng DNA, tens of thousands of T cell genomes, that sorted-subset replicate PCRs used. Data came from immunoSEQ multiplex PCR; TCRdb stores just in-frame clones and leaves some out. This sample carries about 1.5 million clones, 95% to 99% of them seen once, and the ten largest clones take roughly 0.42%. This sequence joins TRBV28 and TRBJ2-2; TRBD1 agrees at 8 bases. The receptor's source is a young man in good health. Sequencing input: naive CD4+ T cells sorted from blood. Subset given: CD45RA+ positively selected. This CDR3 is CASSFRDRPNTGELFF. The CDR3, as DNA: TGTGCCAGCAGTTTCCGGGACAGGCCGAACACCGGGGAGCTGTTTTTT. Together with reference TRBV28 and TRBJ2-2, the CDR3 gives the full variable domain: DVKVTQSSRYLVKRTGEKVFLECVQDMDHENMFWYRQDPGLGLRLIYFSYDVKMKEKGDIPEGYSVSREKKERFSLILESASTNQTSMYLCASSFRDRPNTGELFFGEGSRLTVL.